This T cell receptor beta chain derives from a study of T cell responses to AZD1222 COVID-19 vaccine. Germline lookup yields CDR1 MNHEY and CDR2 SMNVEV (reference sequence). The V end lost 7 bases, the J end lost 8 bases, and 21 bases lay between the germline ends. The CDR3 length is 15 residues. The protocol was immunoSEQ multiplex PCR, while the TCRdb copy is restricted to in-frame clones and leaves out a portion. This table has around 100,000 clones, around nine tenths appearing once. The receptor comes from an adult in good health. The genes are TRBV27 and TRBJ1-3; D not resolved. Sequencing was performed on peripheral blood, taken on day 0 of AZD1222 vaccination. The CDR3 spells CASTLVGHLEDTIYF. CDR3 nucleotides: TGTGCCAGCACCCTCGTCGGGCACCTGGAGGACACCATATATTTT.